The rows below give T cell receptor beta chains drawn from one sample of a study of T cells in Graves' hyperthyroidism and ophthalmopathy. In TCRdb, the multiplex PCR reads were re-called with MiXCR into one record per CDR3 protein. Of approximately 710,000 distinct CDR3 sequences listed, roughly 17% were seen once; the top ten hold about a sixth. Specimen: blood. All receptors derive from a man aged 50 or older with Graves' hyperthyroidism. Both conserved end residues are part of each CDR3. D genes are given only for firm matches. Rows give clone size only sometimes, using once, few, many, or a class for an expanded clone.

d_call: TRBD2
j_call: TRBJ2-2
clone_size: many
v_call: TRBV24-1
cdr3_aa: CATSDFPSGRAPGTGELFF
cdr3_nt: TGTGCCACCAGTGATTTTCCCAGCGGGAGGGCCCCGGGCACCGGGGAGCTGTTTTTT

d_call: NA
j_call: TRBJ2-1
clone_size: NA
v_call: TRBV11-3
cdr3_aa: CASSLALRDEQFF
cdr3_nt: TGTGCCAGCAGCTTAGCTCTAAGGGATGAGCAGTTCTTC

d_call: NA
j_call: TRBJ2-7
clone_size: NA
v_call: TRBV15
cdr3_aa: CATSRDNRGYEQYF
cdr3_nt: TGTGCCACCAGCAGAGATAATCGGGGTTACGAGCAGTACTTC

d_call: TRBD1
j_call: TRBJ1-2
clone_size: NA
v_call: TRBV29-1
cdr3_aa: CSVNPGTGRNGYTF
cdr3_nt: TGCAGCGTTAACCCCGGGACAGGGCGAAATGGCTACACCTTC

d_call: TRBD2
j_call: TRBJ2-1
clone_size: once
v_call: TRBV30
cdr3_aa: CAWSVTGGWDNEQFF
cdr3_nt: TGTGCCTGGAGTGTTACGGGAGGGTGGGACAATGAGCAGTTCTTC

d_call: TRBD2
j_call: TRBJ2-3
clone_size: few
v_call: TRBV20-1
cdr3_aa: CSAPGAGVADTQYF
cdr3_nt: TGCAGTGCCCCTGGGGCGGGAGTGGCAGATACGCAGTATTTT

d_call: NA
j_call: TRBJ2-6
clone_size: NA
v_call: TRBV6-2/TRBV6-3
cdr3_aa: CASSYTRGGANVLTF
cdr3_nt: TGTGCCAGCAGTTACACTAGGGGTGGGGCCAACGTCCTGACTTTC

d_call: TRBD2
j_call: TRBJ2-1
clone_size: many
v_call: TRBV7-8
cdr3_aa: CASATGTSGSNEQFF
cdr3_nt: TGTGCCAGCGCCACCGGGACTAGCGGGAGTAATGAGCAGTTCTTC

d_call: TRBD1
j_call: TRBJ2-3
clone_size: many
v_call: TRBV7-7
cdr3_aa: CASSKTGGRTDTQYF
cdr3_nt: TGTGCTAGCAGCAAAACAGGGGGCCGCACAGATACGCAGTATTTT

d_call: NA
j_call: TRBJ1-6
clone_size: NA
v_call: TRBV6-5
cdr3_aa: CASSYSSVGNNSPLHF
cdr3_nt: TGTGCCAGCAGTTACTCGTCGGTCGGGAACAATTCACCCCTCCACTTT

d_call: NA
j_call: TRBJ2-3
clone_size: NA
v_call: TRBV29-1
cdr3_aa: CSVGLSSTDTQYF
cdr3_nt: TGCAGCGTCGGACTCTCTAGCACAGATACGCAGTATTTT

d_call: TRBD2
j_call: TRBJ2-1
clone_size: few
v_call: TRBV19
cdr3_aa: CASSPGTSQYNEQFF
cdr3_nt: TGTGCCAGTAGTCCCGGGACTAGCCAATACAATGAGCAGTTCTTC

d_call: NA
j_call: TRBJ2-2
clone_size: many
v_call: TRBV10-3
cdr3_aa: CAISRERNTGELFF
cdr3_nt: TGTGCCATCTCACGGGAGAGGAACACCGGGGAGCTGTTTTTT

d_call: TRBD2
j_call: TRBJ2-1
clone_size: many
v_call: TRBV24-1
cdr3_aa: CATSDHGTSGSNNEQFF
cdr3_nt: TGTGCCACCAGTGACCACGGGACTAGCGGGAGTAACAATGAGCAGTTCTTC

d_call: NA
j_call: TRBJ1-5
clone_size: NA
v_call: TRBV12-5
cdr3_aa: CASGLFQLGYQPQHF
cdr3_nt: TGTGCTAGTGGTTTGTTCCAGCTGGGATATCAGCCCCAGCATTTT

d_call: TRBD1
j_call: TRBJ2-7
clone_size: few
v_call: TRBV30
cdr3_aa: CAWSVAQGYEQYF
cdr3_nt: TGTGCCTGGAGTGTCGCACAGGGGTACGAGCAGTACTTC

d_call: NA
j_call: TRBJ2-2
clone_size: many
v_call: TRBV2
cdr3_aa: CASSDDPALNTGELFF
cdr3_nt: TGTGCCAGCAGTGACGATCCCGCATTGAACACCGGGGAGCTGTTTTTT

d_call: NA
j_call: TRBJ2-2
clone_size: few
v_call: TRBV19
cdr3_aa: CASSIAGRAGTGELFF
cdr3_nt: TGTGCCAGTAGTATAGCCGGCAGGGCGGGCACCGGGGAGCTGTTTTTT

d_call: TRBD2
j_call: TRBJ2-7
clone_size: few
v_call: TRBV19
cdr3_aa: CASSLGSGSSEQYF
cdr3_nt: TGTGCCAGTAGTCTCGGGAGCGGGAGTTCCGAGCAGTACTTC

d_call: NA
j_call: TRBJ1-1
clone_size: NA
v_call: TRBV5-1
cdr3_aa: CASSLLAGLPDITEAFF
cdr3_nt: TGCGCCAGCAGCTTGCTCGCCGGACTCCCGGACATCACTGAAGCTTTCTTT

d_call: NA
j_call: TRBJ1-2
clone_size: NA
v_call: TRBV12-3/TRBV12-4
cdr3_aa: CASSSGKEGYGYTF
cdr3_nt: TGTGCCAGCAGTTCCGGAAAGGAGGGCTATGGCTACACCTTC

d_call: NA
j_call: TRBJ2-6
clone_size: NA
v_call: TRBV19
cdr3_aa: CASEGPGANVLTF
cdr3_nt: TGTGCCAGTGAGGGGCCTGGGGCCAACGTCCTGACTTTC

d_call: NA
j_call: TRBJ2-1
clone_size: NA
v_call: TRBV29-1
cdr3_aa: CSDDGGAGAGNEQFF
cdr3_nt: TGCAGCGACGATGGGGGGGCGGGAGCAGGCAATGAGCAGTTCTTC

d_call: NA
j_call: TRBJ2-1
clone_size: NA
v_call: TRBV6-1
cdr3_aa: CASSEGGLVYNEQFF
cdr3_nt: TGTGCCAGCAGTGAAGGGGGATTAGTGTACAATGAGCAGTTCTTC

d_call: NA
j_call: TRBJ2-1
clone_size: NA
v_call: TRBV14
cdr3_aa: CASSQVPSLRGIYNEQFF
cdr3_nt: TGTGCCAGCAGCCAAGTTCCTTCTCTTAGGGGTATCTACAATGAGCAGTTCTTC

d_call: TRBD1
j_call: TRBJ2-1
clone_size: NA
v_call: TRBV20-1
cdr3_aa: CSARDPVRQGAYNEQFF
cdr3_nt: TGCAGTGCTAGAGATCCAGTTCGACAGGGGGCCTACAATGAGCAGTTCTTC

d_call: NA
j_call: TRBJ1-6
clone_size: many
v_call: TRBV11-3
cdr3_aa: CASSRRYNSPLHF
cdr3_nt: TGTGCCAGCAGCCGACGGTATAATTCACCCCTCCACTTT

d_call: NA
j_call: TRBJ2-1
clone_size: many
v_call: TRBV7-2
cdr3_aa: CASSSPITGNEQFF
cdr3_nt: TGTGCCAGCAGCTCCCCCATTACAGGGAATGAGCAGTTCTTC

d_call: NA
j_call: TRBJ2-1
clone_size: NA
v_call: TRBV19
cdr3_aa: CASGPGRGQFRSYNEQFF
cdr3_nt: TGTGCCAGCGGGCCGGGACGGGGCCAATTTAGGTCCTACAATGAGCAGTTCTTC

d_call: NA
j_call: TRBJ1-2
clone_size: few
v_call: TRBV19
cdr3_aa: CASMESALTRFNVGYTF
cdr3_nt: TGTGCTAGTATGGAAAGCGCACTCACTAGATTTAATGTTGGCTACACCTTC

d_call: TRBD1
j_call: TRBJ1-2
clone_size: few
v_call: TRBV5-1
cdr3_aa: CASSYFAEQGDGYTF
cdr3_nt: TGCGCCAGCAGCTACTTTGCGGAACAGGGGGACGGCTACACCTTC

d_call: NA
j_call: TRBJ1-6
clone_size: few
v_call: TRBV4-2
cdr3_aa: CASSRVGDKSESPLHF
cdr3_nt: TGTGCCAGCAGTCGCGTAGGGGATAAGTCTGAATCACCCCTCCACTTT

d_call: NA
j_call: TRBJ1-1
clone_size: NA
v_call: TRBV6-5
cdr3_aa: CASSYRQKTEAFF
cdr3_nt: TGTGCCAGCAGTTACCGACAGAAGACTGAAGCTTTCTTT

d_call: NA
j_call: TRBJ2-5
clone_size: few
v_call: TRBV9
cdr3_aa: CASSVDPGVQETQYF
cdr3_nt: TGTGCTAGCAGCGTAGATCCGGGAGTTCAAGAGACCCAGTACTTC

d_call: TRBD1
j_call: TRBJ2-1
clone_size: NA
v_call: TRBV5-1
cdr3_aa: CASSLDRGVNEQFF
cdr3_nt: TGCGCCAGCAGCTTGGACAGGGGAGTCAATGAGCAGTTCTTC

d_call: NA
j_call: TRBJ1-1
clone_size: many
v_call: TRBV20-1
cdr3_aa: CSARDAGALDTEAFF
cdr3_nt: TGCAGTGCTAGAGATGCGGGGGCCCTGGACACTGAAGCTTTCTTT

d_call: TRBD1
j_call: TRBJ1-2
clone_size: many
v_call: TRBV12-3/TRBV12-4
cdr3_aa: CASTSGVGTDTYGYTF
cdr3_nt: TGTGCCAGCACCTCAGGCGTCGGGACAGATACCTATGGCTACACCTTC

d_call: TRBD1
j_call: TRBJ1-1
clone_size: many
v_call: TRBV28
cdr3_aa: CASSLTGTAPMMNTEAFF
cdr3_nt: TGTGCCAGCAGTTTAACCGGGACAGCACCGATGATGAACACTGAAGCTTTCTTT

d_call: TRBD2
j_call: TRBJ2-7
clone_size: NA
v_call: TRBV20-1
cdr3_aa: CSAPQGLAGGGEQYF
cdr3_nt: TGCAGTGCACCCCAGGGACTAGCGGGAGGGGGCGAGCAGTACTTC

d_call: NA
j_call: TRBJ1-1
clone_size: NA
v_call: TRBV6-1
cdr3_aa: CASSTWSLANTEAFF
cdr3_nt: TGTGCCAGCAGCACCTGGAGTTTGGCGAACACTGAAGCTTTCTTT

d_call: NA
j_call: TRBJ1-4
clone_size: many
v_call: TRBV11-2
cdr3_aa: CASSLAPQGLMSKLFF
cdr3_nt: TGTGCCAGCAGCTTAGCCCCGCAGGGACTAATGAGCAAACTGTTTTTT

d_call: NA
j_call: TRBJ1-1
clone_size: few
v_call: TRBV18
cdr3_aa: CASSPAGINTEAFF
cdr3_nt: TGTGCCAGCTCACCTGCGGGGATAAACACTGAAGCTTTCTTT

d_call: TRBD2
j_call: TRBJ2-7
clone_size: many
v_call: TRBV5-1
cdr3_aa: CASSSEGGLHYEQYF
cdr3_nt: TGCGCCAGCAGCTCTGAGGGAGGGCTCCACTACGAGCAGTACTTC

d_call: NA
j_call: TRBJ2-7
clone_size: few
v_call: TRBV4-1
cdr3_aa: CASSQGLWGGDPDYEQYF
cdr3_nt: TGCGCCAGCAGCCAAGGTCTGTGGGGAGGAGACCCGGACTACGAGCAGTACTTC

d_call: NA
j_call: TRBJ2-7
clone_size: NA
v_call: TRBV28
cdr3_aa: CASRVGTPAYEQYF
cdr3_nt: TGTGCCAGCAGGGTGGGGACGCCAGCCTACGAGCAGTACTTC

d_call: TRBD1
j_call: TRBJ2-5
clone_size: many
v_call: TRBV28
cdr3_aa: CASLPYYLTGTARLSAYF
cdr3_nt: TGTGCCAGTCTACCTTATTACCTGACCGGGACAGCGCGCTTAAGCGCGTACTTC

d_call: NA
j_call: TRBJ1-2
clone_size: NA
v_call: TRBV3-1
cdr3_aa: CASSPSGFYGYTF
cdr3_nt: TGTGCCAGCAGCCCCTCAGGGTTCTATGGCTACACCTTC

d_call: NA
j_call: TRBJ2-3
clone_size: NA
v_call: TRBV6-2/TRBV6-3
cdr3_aa: CASGGRDLVADTQYF
cdr3_nt: TGTGCCAGCGGAGGGCGGGACCTCGTGGCAGATACGCAGTATTTT

d_call: TRBD1
j_call: TRBJ2-1
clone_size: NA
v_call: TRBV20-1
cdr3_aa: CNARYRGPQNNEQFF
cdr3_nt: TGCAATGCTCGCTACAGGGGGCCACAGAACAATGAGCAGTTCTTC

d_call: TRBD2
j_call: TRBJ2-1
clone_size: NA
v_call: TRBV10-2
cdr3_aa: CASSPGTGGSSYNEQFF
cdr3_nt: TGCGCCAGCAGTCCCGGGACTGGCGGGAGCTCCTACAATGAGCAGTTCTTC

d_call: TRBD1
j_call: TRBJ1-2
clone_size: few
v_call: TRBV29-1
cdr3_aa: CSALLSGTAFENYGYTF
cdr3_nt: TGCAGCGCCCTACTGTCCGGGACAGCTTTTGAAAACTATGGCTACACCTTC

d_call: NA
j_call: TRBJ2-7
clone_size: many
v_call: TRBV18
cdr3_aa: CASSPGATYEQYF
cdr3_nt: TGTGCCAGCAGCCCAGGGGCAACCTACGAGCAGTACTTC

d_call: NA
j_call: TRBJ2-1
clone_size: many
v_call: TRBV27
cdr3_aa: CASSWLEGANEQFF
cdr3_nt: TGTGCCAGCAGTTGGTTAGAAGGGGCCAATGAGCAGTTCTTC

d_call: NA
j_call: TRBJ2-1
clone_size: NA
v_call: TRBV27
cdr3_aa: CASRTRNNEQFF
cdr3_nt: TGTGCCAGCAGAACTAGGAACAATGAGCAGTTCTTC

d_call: TRBD2
j_call: TRBJ2-7
clone_size: few
v_call: TRBV9
cdr3_aa: CASSGGASGSYEQYF
cdr3_nt: TGTGCCAGCAGCGGAGGGGCTAGCGGGAGCTACGAGCAGTACTTC

d_call: TRBD1
j_call: TRBJ1-2
clone_size: NA
v_call: TRBV14
cdr3_aa: CASSPTGQSYGYTF
cdr3_nt: TGTGCCAGCAGCCCGACGGGACAGAGCTATGGCTACACCTTC

d_call: TRBD2
j_call: TRBJ2-7
clone_size: NA
v_call: TRBV20-1
cdr3_aa: CSADEEAGGPYEQYF
cdr3_nt: TGCAGTGCCGACGAGGAAGCGGGAGGACCCTACGAGCAGTACTTC

d_call: NA
j_call: TRBJ2-7
clone_size: NA
v_call: TRBV4-3
cdr3_aa: CASSQGRDGTYEQYF
cdr3_nt: TGCGCCAGCAGCCAAGGCCGGGACGGTACCTACGAGCAGTACTTC

d_call: NA
j_call: TRBJ2-3
clone_size: few
v_call: TRBV30
cdr3_aa: CAWSVVAGTDTQYF
cdr3_nt: TGTGCCTGGAGTGTAGTCGCGGGCACAGATACGCAGTATTTT